The subject of this entry is one T cell receptor beta chain. The junction had 5 bases not matched to a gene; V was cut back by 4 bases and J by 1 base. Germline assignment: CDR1 ENHRY and CDR2 SYGVKD. The CDR3 consists of 15 residues. Sequencing used immunoSEQ multiplex PCR; TCRdb keeps in-frame clones, though not all of them. Of 65,000 to 80,000 clones in the sample, under 90% were seen once. The sample comes from a study of control samples from healthy donors and cancer patients. Sequencing was performed on PBMCs. The rearrangement uses TRBV10-3 and TRBJ2-5; 8 positions match TRBD1. This TCR derives from a woman aged 50 to 60 with colorectal cancer. As DNA, the CDR3 is TGTGCCATCAGTGGGGGCGGACAGGGCCAAGAGACCCAGTACTTC. Protein sequence: CAISGGGQGQETQYF.